Listed here is a single T cell receptor beta chain. Its antigen is as yet unknown. The data stem from a study of T cell responses to AZD1222 COVID-19 vaccine. Trimming removed 6 bases at V and 3 bases at J, with 21 bases between. Germline V gene lookup returns CDR1 SNHLY and CDR2 FYNNEI. This CDR3 has 16 residues. Study results and limitations: Repertoire sampling was restricted to post-peak T cell response timepoints. Only six or seven AZD1222 recipients were seropositive at baseline. Most donors were white British, females outnumbered males, and clonal diversity was possibly underestimated.

Assay: immunoSEQ multiplex PCR; the TCRdb copy retains only in-frame clones and omits some. The table includes 120,000 or so clones, roughly 84% detected once. The source is an adult in good health. The chain links TRBV2 to TRBJ2-7; no definite D call. The sequencing used peripheral blood, collected on day 0 of AZD1222 vaccination. CDR3 loop: CASSLPPSTVFYEQYF. DNA of the CDR3: TGTGCCAGCAGCCTCCCCCCTTCGACGGTATTCTACGAGCAGTACTTC.